The next 29 T cell receptor beta chains were all read from a single sample in a study of cytomegalovirus exposure and HLA in healthy donors. PCR amplification relied on 60 Vbeta primers (plus 13 Jbeta primers). Sequencing was performed with immunoSEQ multiplex PCR; in TCRdb, only in-frame clones are kept and a portion is missing. Of approximately 100,000 clones listed, around two thirds are singletons. The sample comprised PBMCs. These receptors all stem from a young man in good health and CMV-seropositive.

V gene TRBV11-2 combines with J gene TRBJ1-1; 9 positions agree with TRBD1. Germline V gives CDR1 SGHAT, CDR2 FQNNGV. The CDR3 totals 16 residues. Losses at the gene ends were 6 bases for V and 0 bases for J; bases not matched to a gene: 8. The CDR3 spells CASRTVQGAVNTEAFF. The CDR3 region has the DNA TGTGCCAGCAGGACAGTACAGGGGGCGGTGAACACTGAAGCTTTCTTT. Full variable domain (missing parts from reference TRBV11-2 and TRBJ1-1): EAGVAQSPRYKIIEKRQSVAFWCNPISGHATLYWYQQILGQGPKLLIQFQNNGVVDDSQLPKDRFSAERLKGVDSTLKIQPAKLEDSAVYLCASRTVQGAVNTEAFFGQGTRLTVV.

This clone was detected a few times. This chain uses TRBV7-9 with TRBJ1-5; 8 positions match TRBD1. This CDR3 region has 13 residues. Germline values: CDR1 SEHNR, CDR2 FQNEAQ (reference sequence). J lost 9 bases, V lost 4 bases, and 5 bases had no gene match. CDR3 sequence (DNA): TGTGCCAGCAGCTCGACAGGGGATCGGCCCCAGCATTTT. Encoded protein: CASSSTGDRPQHF.

This clone was seen a few times. The chain couples TRBV5-1 to TRBJ2-5; 11 nucleotides match TRBD1. The DNA end favors TRBJ2-7, so the J call may be wrong. Per germline, CDR1 SGHRS and CDR2 YFSETQ. The CDR3 has 14 residues. The CDR3 DNA follows: TGCGCCAGCAGCTATGGGACAGGGGGCTACGAGCAGTACTTC. It codes for CASSYGTGGYEQYF.

This chain connects TRBV5-1 to TRBJ2-7, with TRBD2 identical over 10 bases. This CDR3 contains 14 residues. Germline loops: CDR1 SGHRS, CDR2 YFSETQ. The trim removed 5 bases at V and 4 bases at J, leaving 6 bases unmatched. The CDR3 protein is CASRKRGGQYEQYF. The CDR3, as DNA: TGCGCCAGCAGAAAGCGGGGGGGCCAGTACGAGCAGTACTTC.

This sequence joins TRBV6-5 and TRBJ1-2; D uncertain. V was trimmed by 5 bases and J by 8 bases, leaving 21 bases between them. The germline gives CDR1 MNHEY, CDR2 SVGAGI. The CDR3 is 15 residues long. The DNA for the CDR3 is TGTGCCAGCAGTCGCGCTGGACGGTCGCGGGAAGGCTACACCTTC. It specifies CASSRAGRSREGYTF.

V and J are TRBV7-2 and TRBJ2-1; 7 bases align to TRBD1. This CDR3 spans 15 amino acids. CDR1 is SGHTA and CDR2 is FQGNSA in the germline V gene. Trimming took 3 bases from V and 7 from J; bases not matched to a gene: 9. The CDR3 spells CASSFTGVFGNEQFF. Written as DNA, the CDR3 is TGTGCCAGCAGCTTCACAGGGGTATTTGGGAATGAGCAGTTCTTC. The full variable domain, in which reference TRBV7-2 and TRBJ2-1 provide the parts outside the CDR3, is GAGVSQSPSNKVTEKGKDVELRCDPISGHTALYWYRQSLGQGLEFLIYFQGNSAPDKSGLPSDRFSAERTGGSVSTLTIQRTQQEDSAVYLCASSFTGVFGNEQFFGPGTRLTVL.

The chain joins TRBV27 to TRBJ2-5, with TRBD2 identical over 7 bases. Looked up from germline, CDR1 is MNHEY and CDR2 is SMNVEV (reference sequence). CDR3 size: 13 residues. V lost 4 bases and J lost 5; bases outside the gene matches: 4. In DNA form, the CDR3 reads TGTGCCAGCAGTTCGCGGGGGATGGAGACCCAGTACTTC. Its translation is CASSSRGMETQYF.

The rearrangement joins TRBV10-1 to TRBJ2-7, with no clear D. The V and J ends lost 3 bases and 9 bases respectively, with 9 bases between them. Germline V lookup: CDR1 WNHNN, CDR2 SYGVQD (reference sequence). This CDR3 comprises 11 residues. The CDR3 coding sequence is TGCGCCAGCAGTGAAGCTTCAGGGCAGTACTTC. Protein sequence: CASSEASGQYF.

This sequence joins TRBV6-1 and TRBJ1-2; TRBD1 matches 7 bases. V shed 8 bases and J 7 bases; nucleotides not matched to a gene: 7. The CDR3 runs to 12 residues. Germline CDR1 reads MNHNS; CDR2 reads SASEGT. The CDR3 protein is CASSTGAGGYTF. CDR3 bases: TGTGCCAGCTCCACAGGGGCTGGTGGCTACACCTTC.

This clone turned up a few times. The rearrangement uses TRBV2 and TRBJ2-2; 8 bases fit TRBD1. V was clipped by 5 bases and J by 2 bases; unmatched bases: 4. CDR3 length equals 15 residues. From germline, CDR1 is SNHLY and CDR2 FYNNEI. The CDR3 sequence: CASSFGQGNTGELFF. As DNA, the CDR3 is TGTGCCAGCAGTTTTGGACAGGGAAACACCGGGGAGCTGTTTTTT.

This rearrangement joins TRBV6-5 to TRBJ1-1; 7 nucleotides match TRBD1. V lost 6 bases, J lost 1 base, and 2 bases stayed unmatched. Per germline, CDR1 MNHEY and CDR2 SVGAGI. This CDR3 comprises 13 residues. DNA of the CDR3: TGTGCCAGCAGCGGACAGGCGAACACTGAAGCTTTCTTT. It is translated as CASSGQANTEAFF.

The chain has TRBV5-1 and TRBJ2-1; possibly TRBD1 for D (5 bases). This CDR3 spans 14 amino acids. Per germline, CDR1 SGHRS and CDR2 YFSETQ. The V and J ends lost 2 bases and 6 bases respectively, with 12 bases between them. The CDR3 bases are TGCGCCAGCAGCTTCGCCCGACAGTTCAATGAGCAGTTCTTC. Translated, it gives CASSFARQFNEQFF.

The gene calls are TRBV7-2 and TRBJ2-2, with TRBD2 identical over 10 bases. CDR3 length equals 14 residues. Germline CDR1 SGHTA, CDR2 FQGNSA. V was clipped by 10 bases and J by 1 base; unmatched bases: 3. This chain's CDR3 is CATKRGGNTGELFF. In DNA form, the CDR3 reads TGTGCCACCAAGCGGGGGGGGAACACCGGGGAGCTGTTTTTT.

This clone was counted once. J is TRBJ1-2 and V is TRBV5-6; D call uncertain. V lost 4 bases and J lost 2, with 12 bases in between. This CDR3 region has 14 residues. CDR1 SGHDT and CDR2 YYEEEE come from the germline V gene. In nucleotides, the CDR3 is TGTGCCAGCAGCCCGGGTCCCCCGAACTATGGCTACACCTTC. Translation gives CASSPGPPNYGYTF.

The chain links TRBV11-2 to TRBJ2-3; 7 bases are shared with TRBD1. From germline, CDR1 is SGHAT and CDR2 FQNNGV. V lost 1 base to trimming and J lost 14 bases; unmatched junction nucleotides: 3. The CDR3 extends over 11 amino acids. CDR3 DNA sequence: TGTGCCAGCAGCTTAGGACAGGGTCGGTATTTT. Translation: CASSLGQGRYF.

This clone has more than one count but fewer than ten. The chain couples TRBV27 to TRBJ2-4, with a possible D match to TRBD2 (6 bases). CDR1 and CDR2 from the germline V gene are MNHEY and SMNVEV (reference sequence). The CDR3 runs to 13 residues. Trimming stripped 6 bases from V and 2 bases from J, with 8 bases between. CDR3 DNA sequence: TGTGCCAGCAGGGGGGGAACCAAAAACATTCAGTACTTC. Translating gives CASRGGTKNIQYF.

The gene calls are TRBV4-1 and TRBJ2-7, with D perhaps matching TRBD1 (6 bases). This CDR3 is 15 amino acids long. V was cut by 2 bases and J by 1 base, with 12 bases left in between. Germline V gene lookup returns CDR1 MGHRA and CDR2 YSYEKL. In DNA form, the CDR3 reads TGCGCCAGCAGCCAATTTTTTAGGGGGTCCTACGAGCAGTACTTC. It translates to CASSQFFRGSYEQYF.

The chain recombines TRBV28 with TRBJ1-1, with a possible D match to TRBD1 (6 bases). This CDR3 has 13 residues. Germline-derived CDR1 and CDR2 are MDHEN and SYDVKM. V was trimmed by 6 bases and J by 1 base, leaving 9 bases between them. The CDR3 sequence is CASRPTGNTEAFF. The DNA for the CDR3 is TGTGCCAGCAGGCCGACAGGGAACACTGAAGCTTTCTTT.

In this sample, this clone turned up a few times. This sample also contains other DNA sequences that code for the same CDR3. This chain connects TRBV9 to TRBJ2-7; TRBD2 aligns across 9 bases. The germline CDR1 and CDR2 sequences are SGDLS and YYNGEE. V trimming: 0 bases; J trimming: 3 bases; junction bases outside the gene matches: 4. The CDR3 is 15 amino acids. In nucleotides, the CDR3 is TGTGCCAGCAGCGTAGGGCGGGGGGGCCTCTACGAGCAGTACTTC. The encoded protein is CASSVGRGGLYEQYF.

This clone was detected once. The chain combines TRBV7-2 with TRBJ1-2; D uncertain. The V gene lost 7 bases and the J gene lost 4 bases, with 16 bases spanning the gap. Germline V gene data show CDR1 as SGHTA and CDR2 as FQGNSA. This CDR3 spans 14 amino acids. The CDR3 coding sequence is TGTGCCAGCACCACCCAGGTGTTGGGCTATGGCTACACCTTC. The encoded protein is CASTTQVLGYGYTF.

The chain couples TRBV6-1 to TRBJ1-5; 8 bases are shared with TRBD1. With 0 bases clipped from V and 6 bases from J, the junction kept 7 bases outside the gene matches. Germline V lookup: CDR1 MNHNS, CDR2 SASEGT. This CDR3 spans 16 amino acids. The CDR3 loop is CASSEALTGGFQPQHF. The DNA for the CDR3 is TGTGCCAGCAGTGAAGCGCTTACAGGGGGGTTTCAGCCCCAGCATTTT.

The genes are TRBV7-9 and TRBJ1-1, with 9 bases identical to TRBD1. V lost 5 bases and J lost 1; bases outside the gene matches: 5. The CDR3 has 15 amino acids. Germline assignment: CDR1 SEHNR and CDR2 FQNEAQ (reference sequence). The CDR3 protein is CASSPDRGWNTEAFF. Written as DNA, the CDR3 is TGTGCCAGCAGCCCAGACAGGGGGTGGAACACTGAAGCTTTCTTT.

This clone was observed a single time. The gene calls are TRBV4-2 and TRBJ2-3; 8 bases fit TRBD2. The CDR3 runs to 16 residues. J lost 6 bases, V lost 0 bases, and 8 bases had no gene match. CDR1 and CDR2 from the germline V gene are LGHNA and YNFKEQ. Here the CDR3 reads CASSQDLTGGLDTQYF. In nucleotides, the CDR3 is TGTGCCAGCAGCCAAGACTTAACGGGGGGGCTGGATACGCAGTATTTT.

This clone was observed a handful of times. The rearrangement joins TRBV7-9 to TRBJ2-7, with TRBD1 identical over 9 bases. Germline V gene data show CDR1 as SEHNR and CDR2 as FQNEAQ (reference sequence). The CDR3 spans 15 residues. The V gene end was trimmed by 5 bases and the J gene end by 4 bases; junction bases not matched to a gene: 9. CDR3 DNA: TGTGCCAGCAGCCCTGGGACAGGGCGCTCGTACGAGCAGTACTTC. The encoded protein is CASSPGTGRSYEQYF.

The chain has TRBV6-5 and TRBJ1-2, with 8 bases aligning to TRBD1. This CDR3 spans 13 amino acids. Per the germline V gene, CDR1 is MNHEY and CDR2 is SVGAGI. V shed 6 bases and J 6 bases; nucleotides not matched to a gene: 6. CDR3 sequence reads: CASRRDRGDGYTF. The CDR3 DNA reads TGTGCCAGCAGACGCGACAGGGGAGATGGCTACACCTTC.

CDR3 DNA sequence: TGTGCCAGCAGTGAAAGTTTGGGGGGTTATCAGCCCCAGCATTTT. Translation: CASSESLGGYQPQHF. The chain has TRBV6-1 and TRBJ1-5; tentative D call: TRBD1 (5 bases). Trimming took 2 bases from V and 5 from J, leaving 13 bases between them. Looked up from germline, CDR1 is MNHNS and CDR2 is SASEGT. The CDR3 is made up of 15 amino acids.

CDR3 residues: CASSATPYLTDTQYF. CDR3 sequence (DNA): TGTGCCAGCAGCGCCACCCCCTATCTCACAGATACGCAGTATTTT. J is TRBJ2-3 and V is TRBV9, with D unresolved. Per the germline V gene, CDR1 is SGDLS and CDR2 is YYNGEE. V was trimmed by 3 bases and J by 2 bases, leaving 13 bases between them. This CDR3 has 15 amino acids.

J is TRBJ2-2 and V is TRBV29-1; TRBD1 aligns across 9 bases. CDR1 SQVTM and CDR2 ANQGSEA come from the germline V gene. Unmatched junction bases numbered 6, after V lost 6 bases and J lost 4 bases. CDR3 length: 14 amino acids. As DNA, the CDR3 is TGCAGCGTAGGGACAGGGCGGAGCACCGGGGAGCTGTTTTTT. Amino acid sequence: CSVGTGRSTGELFF.

The V and J genes are TRBV9 and TRBJ2-1; the match to TRBD2 covers 7 bases. J lost 0 bases, V lost 1 base, and 4 bases had no gene match. The CDR3 is 16 residues long. Germline-derived CDR1 and CDR2 are SGDLS and YYNGEE. CDR3 residues: CASSVHTSVSYNEQFF. In nucleotides, the CDR3 is TGTGCCAGCAGCGTACATACTAGCGTCTCCTACAATGAGCAGTTCTTC.